The clone carrying this TCR beta chain has a count of ten or more. Its antigen is undetermined. The data stem from a study of T cells in Graves' hyperthyroidism and ophthalmopathy. The wider study: Initial diagnosis, before any treatment, was when peripheral blood was collected.

Points from the study as a whole: A 13 V-J signature model discriminated ophthalmopathy versus stable hyperthyroidism. Model-based prediction identified ophthalmopathy a median 6.5 months prior to its onset. Among clonotypes expanded in thyroid above 0.001, most were also found in blood.

There were TCR beta CDR3 regions amplified from RNA transcripts. The HTBI primer set drove a first-round RT-PCR of the TCR CDR3. TCRdb reanalysed the multiplex PCR reads using MiXCR and keeps one entry per CDR3 protein. The sample consists of some 270,000 distinct CDR3 sequences, about 13% of them appearing once. CDR1 is SNHLY, CDR2 FYNNEI, per germline. The CDR3 runs to 12 residues. Trimming cost V 9 bases and J 0 bases, with 8 bases left between them. This TCR was recovered from a woman between 40 and 55 years old with Graves' hyperthyroidism. The V and J genes are TRBV2 and TRBJ1-1; a weak D match, TRBD1 (5 bases). Sequences were obtained from blood. CDR3 sequence (DNA): TGTGCCAGAGGGGTTATGAACACTGAAGCTTTCTTT. Protein: CARGVMNTEAFF.